This T cell receptor (beta chain) is drawn from a study of PD-L1 blockade in urothelial cancer. Whole-study findings and limits: Pretreatment TCR clonality in blood under the median foretold superior survival.

Clones were read by immunoSEQ multiplex PCR, and TCRdb kept only the in-frame ones, dropping some. This repertoire shows approximately 34,000 clones, around 80% found once; its top ten account for more than 30%. About this clone: Its specificity is unknown.

V lost 2 bases to trimming and J lost 4 bases; unmatched junction nucleotides: 3. CDR1 and CDR2 from the germline V gene are MNHEY and SMNVEV (reference sequence). The CDR3 totals 14 residues. The material sequenced was PBMCs, taken around atezolizumab (anti-PD-L1) treatment. This TCR derives from a man in his 60s with urothelial cancer. The genes are TRBV27 and TRBJ2-5; TRBD2 matches 8 bases. The CDR3: CASSLRAGGETQYF. CDR3 DNA: TGTGCCAGCAGTTTACGGGCGGGAGGAGAGACCCAGTACTTC.